This T cell receptor beta chain was sequenced for a study of vaccination effects on CD4 cells after COVID-19. In the study overall: All study participants received two doses of BNT162b2 or mRNA-1273 vaccine. Study-wide findings and caveats: At late timepoints after vaccination, vaccine- and infection-induced clones shrank markedly.

Measured with immunoSEQ multiplex PCR; TCRdb has only the in-frame clones, and not every one. The table shows tens of thousands of clones, with 70% to 85% occurring only once. Turning to this clone: What it binds is unknown.

ViraFEST expansion of antigen-specific CD4+ T cells with viral peptide pools preceded sequencing. Isolating CD4+ T cells followed approximately 10 days of culture. The healthy vaccine recipients, who had no prior SARS-CoV-2 infection, showed negative nucleocapsid antibodies. Cultures used about 2 million PBMC per well, 9.5 to 10 IU/ml IL-2 and roughly 10 ug/ml peptides. IL-2 medium took the place of half the medium on both days 3 and 7. Germline V CDR1 and CDR2: SGHRS, YFSETQ. The CDR3 sequence is 15 residues long. V was clipped by 3 bases and J by 4 bases; unmatched bases: 6. This clonotype was sampled from a human donor who received a COVID-19 vaccine. This material consisted of CD4+ T cells from PBMCs cultured with HCoV-OC43 spike peptides, taken before COVID-19 vaccination. Subset: HCoV-OC43 spike overlapping peptide pool stimulation. This chain joins TRBV5-1 and TRBJ1-1, with 10 positions matching TRBD1. Written as DNA, the CDR3 is TGCGCCAGCAGCTCGGATGGACAGGGGGGCACTGAAGCTTTCTTT. It specifies CASSSDGQGGTEAFF.